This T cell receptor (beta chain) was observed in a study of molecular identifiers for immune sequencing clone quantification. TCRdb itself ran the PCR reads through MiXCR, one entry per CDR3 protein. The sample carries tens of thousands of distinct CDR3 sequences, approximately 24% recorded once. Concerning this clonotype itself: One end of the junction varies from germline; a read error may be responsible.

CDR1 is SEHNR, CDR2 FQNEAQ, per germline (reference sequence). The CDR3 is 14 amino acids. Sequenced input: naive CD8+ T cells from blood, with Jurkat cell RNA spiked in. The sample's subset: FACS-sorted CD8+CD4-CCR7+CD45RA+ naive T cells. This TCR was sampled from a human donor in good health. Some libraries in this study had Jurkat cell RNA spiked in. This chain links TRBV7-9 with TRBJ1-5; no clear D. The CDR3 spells CASSPILGKPPPHF. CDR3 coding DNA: TGTGCCAGCAGCCCAATTTTGGGGAAACCGCCCCCGCATTTT.